This TCR beta chain was identified during a study of beta chain features in type 1 diabetes. Study results and caveats: Patients' naive, central memory and regulatory TCRB repertoires appeared more alike than those of healthy donors.

This clone was found a few times. Its cognate antigen is unknown. V was shortened by 4 bases and J by 2 bases, with 20 bases between the two germline ends. The CDR3 is 17 amino acids. Germline V gene data show CDR1 as SGHVS and CDR2 as FQNEAQ. Sequencing targeted expressed TCRB transcripts, as all isolated RNA had been reverse transcribed. Profiled with immunoSEQ multiplex PCR; TCRdb holds only in-frame clones, not every one. The sample has about 900,000 clones, about a sixth seen once. The sequence derives from a woman between 18 and 29 years old in good health. The source material was naive CD4+ T cells from blood. The chain combines TRBV7-8 with TRBJ2-5; D is uncertain. In nucleotides, the CDR3 is TGTGCCAGCAGCTCCCGGGCTTTAGGCGGAAAGCAAGAGACCCAGTACTTC. Its translation is CASSSRALGGKQETQYF.